A selection of T cell receptor beta chains follows, all from one sample in a study of blood T cell repertoires in COVID-19. Only in-frame clones appear in the TCRdb table, and some are missing; sequencing was by immunoSEQ multiplex PCR. Altogether 300,000 to 450,000 clones are present, around 90% being singletons, with the ten largest covering approximately 3%. The sequencing input was peripheral blood. The receptor source for this set is a woman aged 25 to 39 with COVID-19, enrolled during active disease. The CDR3 runs from the conserved cysteine through the conserved F or W. The order of the fields is clone size, CDR3 length, D gene, J gene, V gene, CDR3 DNA, CDR3 protein. A D gene is named only where the DNA matches it firmly. The size entry is marked missing in some rows and otherwise reads once, few, many or a size class.

abundance: -
len: 14
d_gene: -
j_gene: TRBJ1-2
v_gene: TRBV4-3
CDR3nt: TGCGCCAGCAGCCCCCAGGGACTCAACTATGGCTACACCTTC
CDR3aa: CASSPQGLNYGYTF

abundance: -
len: 13
d_gene: -
j_gene: TRBJ1-5
v_gene: TRBV7-2
CDR3nt: TGTGCCAGCAGCTTAGCGCCGGGTCAGCCCCAGCATTTT
CDR3aa: CASSLAPGQPQHF

abundance: -
len: 17
d_gene: TRBD1
j_gene: TRBJ2-3
v_gene: TRBV7-6
CDR3nt: TGTGCCAGCAGCCCTTCACCGATGGGACAGGGGTTAGATACGCAGTATTTT
CDR3aa: CASSPSPMGQGLDTQYF

abundance: -
len: 16
d_gene: -
j_gene: TRBJ1-1
v_gene: TRBV6-5
CDR3nt: TGTGCCAGCAGTTACGTGTCGAACTCCCGAGGCACTGAAGCTTTCTTT
CDR3aa: CASSYVSNSRGTEAFF

abundance: -
len: 15
d_gene: TRBD1
j_gene: TRBJ1-2
v_gene: TRBV5-4
CDR3nt: TGTGCCAGCAGCTTGGTGTCGCGGGACAGCTATGGCTACACCTTC
CDR3aa: CASSLVSRDSYGYTF

abundance: once
len: 13
d_gene: TRBD2
j_gene: TRBJ2-7
v_gene: TRBV2
CDR3nt: TGTGCCAGCAGGCCGGGACTAGCAAACGAGCAGTACTTC
CDR3aa: CASRPGLANEQYF

abundance: -
len: 11
d_gene: -
j_gene: TRBJ2-7
v_gene: TRBV2
CDR3nt: TGTGCCAGCACCCTCTCCTACGAGCAGTACTTC
CDR3aa: CASTLSYEQYF

abundance: -
len: 16
d_gene: -
j_gene: TRBJ2-7
v_gene: TRBV11-2
CDR3nt: TGTGCCAGCAGCTCAGGGGCCCGGACAGGAGGGGCCGGGCAGTACTTC
CDR3aa: CASSSGARTGGAGQYF

abundance: -
len: 14
d_gene: -
j_gene: TRBJ1-1
v_gene: TRBV11-2
CDR3nt: TGTGCCAGCAGCTTAGAATACAGGAACACTGAAGCTTTCTTT
CDR3aa: CASSLEYRNTEAFF

abundance: -
len: 16
d_gene: TRBD1
j_gene: TRBJ1-5
v_gene: TRBV4-3
CDR3nt: TGCGCCAGCAGCCAAGGAGTTGACAGGGGCAATCAGCCCCAGCATTTT
CDR3aa: CASSQGVDRGNQPQHF

abundance: few
len: 15
d_gene: -
j_gene: TRBJ1-5
v_gene: TRBV4-3
CDR3nt: TGCGCCAGCAGCCAAGTATGGCAGTCCAATCAGCCCCAGCATTTT
CDR3aa: CASSQVWQSNQPQHF

abundance: -
len: 15
d_gene: TRBD1
j_gene: TRBJ1-6
v_gene: TRBV6-5
CDR3nt: TGTGCCAGCAGGATGGCGGGACAGGGGAATTCACCCCTCCACTTT
CDR3aa: CASRMAGQGNSPLHF

abundance: -
len: 15
d_gene: -
j_gene: TRBJ1-2
v_gene: TRBV18
CDR3nt: TGTGCCAGCTCACCCACTCAGGGTGCTAACTATGGCTACACCTTC
CDR3aa: CASSPTQGANYGYTF

abundance: -
len: 13
d_gene: -
j_gene: TRBJ2-1
v_gene: TRBV12-3/TRBV12-4
CDR3nt: TGTGCCAGCCGGGATGGTGTCGGCAATGAGCAGTTCTTC
CDR3aa: CASRDGVGNEQFF

abundance: -
len: 16
d_gene: TRBD1
j_gene: TRBJ1-6
v_gene: TRBV6-5
CDR3nt: TGTGCCAGCAGTTACTCTCCCAGGGGGAATAATTCACCCCTCCACTTT
CDR3aa: CASSYSPRGNNSPLHF

abundance: -
len: 16
d_gene: TRBD2
j_gene: TRBJ2-7
v_gene: TRBV9
CDR3nt: TGTGCCAGCAGCGTCTATAGCGGGGGGGCCCCCTACGAGCAGTACTTC
CDR3aa: CASSVYSGGAPYEQYF

abundance: -
len: 11
d_gene: -
j_gene: TRBJ2-1
v_gene: TRBV12-3/TRBV12-4
CDR3nt: TGTGCCAGCAGTTTATCACTGGAGCAGTTCTTC
CDR3aa: CASSLSLEQFF

abundance: -
len: 15
d_gene: TRBD2
j_gene: TRBJ2-1
v_gene: TRBV7-2
CDR3nt: TGTGCCAGCAGCTTAGCGGGCGGGGGGGCCAATGAGCAGTTCTTC
CDR3aa: CASSLAGGGANEQFF

abundance: once
len: 15
d_gene: TRBD2
j_gene: TRBJ2-1
v_gene: TRBV29-1
CDR3nt: TGCAGCGTTGAAGAGGAATCGCGGGGGGGCAATGAGCAGTTCTTC
CDR3aa: CSVEEESRGGNEQFF

abundance: -
len: 14
d_gene: TRBD1
j_gene: TRBJ2-1
v_gene: TRBV27
CDR3nt: TGTGCCAGCAGTCCGCTACAGGGGGGCAATGAGCAGTTCTTC
CDR3aa: CASSPLQGGNEQFF

abundance: -
len: 15
d_gene: TRBD1
j_gene: TRBJ1-1
v_gene: TRBV19
CDR3nt: TGTGCCAGTAGTCCCCCGCCCAGGGGGCCCACTGAAGCTTTCTTT
CDR3aa: CASSPPPRGPTEAFF

abundance: -
len: 12
d_gene: -
j_gene: TRBJ1-5
v_gene: TRBV2
CDR3nt: TGTGCCAGCAAGAGGGGAGGTCAGCCCCAGCATTTT
CDR3aa: CASKRGGQPQHF

abundance: -
len: 16
d_gene: -
j_gene: TRBJ2-1
v_gene: TRBV6-2/TRBV6-3
CDR3nt: TGTGCCAGCAGTTACTCACGGGGGAATAGGTACAATGAGCAGTTCTTC
CDR3aa: CASSYSRGNRYNEQFF

abundance: -
len: 16
d_gene: TRBD1
j_gene: TRBJ2-1
v_gene: TRBV5-1
CDR3nt: TGCGCCAGCAGCTTGCCCAGCGACAGGGGTTACAATGAGCAGTTCTTC
CDR3aa: CASSLPSDRGYNEQFF

abundance: -
len: 14
d_gene: -
j_gene: TRBJ2-7
v_gene: TRBV19
CDR3nt: TGTGCCAGTAGTATTGGTAGCGCAACCTACGAGCAGTACTTC
CDR3aa: CASSIGSATYEQYF

abundance: -
len: 12
d_gene: -
j_gene: TRBJ1-1
v_gene: TRBV7-9
CDR3nt: TGTGCCAGCAGCTTCGGGAACACTGAAGCTTTCTTT
CDR3aa: CASSFGNTEAFF

abundance: -
len: 15
d_gene: TRBD2
j_gene: TRBJ2-5
v_gene: TRBV6-5
CDR3nt: TGTGCCAGCAGCATTAGCGGGACCCGCGGGGAGACCCAGTACTTC
CDR3aa: CASSISGTRGETQYF

abundance: -
len: 19
d_gene: TRBD2
j_gene: TRBJ2-1
v_gene: TRBV24-1
CDR3nt: TGTGCCACCAGTGGCCCGAAGGGGCTAGCGGGAGAGGCCTACAATGAGCAGTTCTTC
CDR3aa: CATSGPKGLAGEAYNEQFF

abundance: -
len: 13
d_gene: -
j_gene: TRBJ1-6
v_gene: TRBV6-6
CDR3nt: TGTGCTCAAGGGGCTGACTATAATTCACCCCTCCACTTT
CDR3aa: CAQGADYNSPLHF

abundance: -
len: 14
d_gene: TRBD1
j_gene: TRBJ2-2
v_gene: TRBV4-2
CDR3nt: TGTGCCAGCAGAACAGGGGCGGGCACCGGGGAGCTGTTTTTT
CDR3aa: CASRTGAGTGELFF

abundance: -
len: 14
d_gene: TRBD1
j_gene: TRBJ1-2
v_gene: TRBV4-3
CDR3nt: TGCGCCAGCAGCCATAACGACAGGGGCCCGGGCTACACCTTC
CDR3aa: CASSHNDRGPGYTF

abundance: -
len: 12
d_gene: -
j_gene: TRBJ1-1
v_gene: TRBV6-2/TRBV6-3
CDR3nt: TGTGCCAGCAGCCTATTGAACACTGAAGCTTTCTTT
CDR3aa: CASSLLNTEAFF

abundance: -
len: 15
d_gene: -
j_gene: TRBJ2-1
v_gene: TRBV5-6
CDR3nt: TGTGCCAGCAGCTTGGCGCAGGGGCCGAGGGGTGAGCAGTTCTTC
CDR3aa: CASSLAQGPRGEQFF

abundance: -
len: 15
d_gene: -
j_gene: TRBJ2-1
v_gene: TRBV11-3
CDR3nt: TGTGCCAGCAGCTTCGGAGCAGACTACTACAATGAGCAGTTCTTC
CDR3aa: CASSFGADYYNEQFF

abundance: -
len: 12
d_gene: -
j_gene: TRBJ2-7
v_gene: TRBV19
CDR3nt: TGTGCCAGTAGTAAAGGACTTGGCGAGCAGTACTTC
CDR3aa: CASSKGLGEQYF

abundance: -
len: 16
d_gene: TRBD1
j_gene: TRBJ2-2
v_gene: TRBV6-4
CDR3nt: TGTGCCAGCAGTGACTCGACAGGGAGTAACACCGGGGAGCTGTTTTTT
CDR3aa: CASSDSTGSNTGELFF

abundance: -
len: 14
d_gene: -
j_gene: TRBJ1-2
v_gene: TRBV9
CDR3nt: TGTGCCAGCAGCGTAGACACAGGGACAAAAGGCTACACCTTC
CDR3aa: CASSVDTGTKGYTF

abundance: -
len: 11
d_gene: -
j_gene: TRBJ1-1
v_gene: TRBV12-3/TRBV12-4
CDR3nt: TGTGCCAGCAGTTTAGGGGCCGAAGCTTTCTTT
CDR3aa: CASSLGAEAFF

abundance: -
len: 14
d_gene: -
j_gene: TRBJ1-1
v_gene: TRBV3-1/TRBV3-2
CDR3nt: TGTGCCAGCAGCCTACGGGGGGAAGTGGCTGAAGCTTTCTTT
CDR3aa: CASSLRGEVAEAFF

abundance: -
len: 16
d_gene: -
j_gene: TRBJ2-1
v_gene: TRBV5-8
CDR3nt: TGTGCCAGCAGCTTGGCGCAGGTTAGCTCCTACAATGAGCAGTTCTTC
CDR3aa: CASSLAQVSSYNEQFF

abundance: -
len: 15
d_gene: TRBD2
j_gene: TRBJ2-1
v_gene: TRBV6-5
CDR3nt: TGTGCCAGCAGTTGGACTAGCGGGGGGATCAATGAGCAGTTCTTC
CDR3aa: CASSWTSGGINEQFF

abundance: -
len: 14
d_gene: -
j_gene: TRBJ1-4
v_gene: TRBV6-5
CDR3nt: TGTGCCAGCAGTTACGAAGGGGGGGATGAAAAACTGTTTTTT
CDR3aa: CASSYEGGDEKLFF

abundance: -
len: 19
d_gene: TRBD2
j_gene: TRBJ2-3
v_gene: TRBV6-2/TRBV6-3
CDR3nt: TGTGCCAGCAGTTACCCCGTCACGGGGGGGCGGGGGAGCACAGATACGCAGTATTTT
CDR3aa: CASSYPVTGGRGSTDTQYF

abundance: few
len: 15
d_gene: -
j_gene: TRBJ1-1
v_gene: TRBV5-4
CDR3nt: TGTGCCAGCATTCCCACGGGAAGGGCTGGCACTGAAGCTTTCTTT
CDR3aa: CASIPTGRAGTEAFF

abundance: -
len: 20
d_gene: TRBD2
j_gene: TRBJ2-1
v_gene: TRBV9
CDR3nt: TGTGCCAGCAGCGTAGTTGGCGGGGGGGCTCCTCTAAGCTCCTACAATGAGCAGTTCTTC
CDR3aa: CASSVVGGGAPLSSYNEQFF

abundance: -
len: 15
d_gene: TRBD1
j_gene: TRBJ2-1
v_gene: TRBV18
CDR3nt: TGTGCCAGCTCACCAGAGAACAGGGGGCGGAGTGAGCAGTTCTTC
CDR3aa: CASSPENRGRSEQFF

abundance: once
len: 12
d_gene: TRBD1
j_gene: TRBJ2-1
v_gene: TRBV12-5
CDR3nt: TGTGCTAGTGGCCAAGGGGGGACAGGCATCTTCTTC
CDR3aa: CASGQGGTGIFF

abundance: -
len: 15
d_gene: TRBD2
j_gene: TRBJ2-1
v_gene: TRBV20-1
CDR3nt: TGCAGTGCTAGTAAACTAGCGGGAGCCTACAATGAGCAGTTCTTC
CDR3aa: CSASKLAGAYNEQFF

abundance: -
len: 13
d_gene: -
j_gene: TRBJ1-1
v_gene: TRBV25-1
CDR3nt: TGTGCCAGCGGCGGACAGTCCCACACTGAAGCTTTCTTT
CDR3aa: CASGGQSHTEAFF

abundance: -
len: 14
d_gene: TRBD1
j_gene: TRBJ1-5
v_gene: TRBV18
CDR3nt: TGTGCCAGCTCAGGACAGGATAGCAATCAGCCCCAGCATTTT
CDR3aa: CASSGQDSNQPQHF

abundance: -
len: 20
d_gene: TRBD2
j_gene: TRBJ2-2
v_gene: TRBV19
CDR3nt: TGTGCCAGTAGTATAATCGGTTGGCTAGCGGCCCAAGTGAACACCGGGGAGCTGTTTTTT
CDR3aa: CASSIIGWLAAQVNTGELFF

abundance: -
len: 17
d_gene: TRBD1
j_gene: TRBJ2-6
v_gene: TRBV4-2
CDR3nt: TGTGCCAGCAGCCCGGGACAGCCCCGCTCTGGGGCCAACGTCCTGACTTTC
CDR3aa: CASSPGQPRSGANVLTF

abundance: -
len: 15
d_gene: TRBD1
j_gene: TRBJ1-4
v_gene: TRBV9
CDR3nt: TGTGCCAGCAGCGTCCGGGACAGTAATAGTGAAAAACTGTTTTTT
CDR3aa: CASSVRDSNSEKLFF